This TCR beta chain was recorded in a study of cytomegalovirus exposure and HLA in healthy donors. Study at large: From 170 million or so T cells, an earlier analysis saw 117 million unique TCR beta sequences. Study observations and caveats: Later analysis found that TCR beta chains associated with HLA were more clonally expanded than other, equally common chains. TCR beta sequences reportedly predicted most subjects' HLA-A and HLA-B alleles accurately.

Vbeta (60) and Jbeta (13) primers were used in the PCR. Sequenced by immunoSEQ multiplex PCR; TCRdb stores in-frame clones only, minus some. Recorded for this sample: tens of thousands of clones. Details on this clone: Antigen specificity is unknown.

The germline gives CDR1 SGHNT, CDR2 YENEEA. V was pared by 0 bases and J by 1 base, with 10 bases between. The length of the CDR3 is 15 residues. This sequence was found in a human donor in good health. The genes are TRBV11-3 and TRBJ2-7; perhaps TRBD1 as D (6 bases). Sequencing used PBMCs. The CDR3 nucleotides read TGTGCCAGCAGCTTAGATACAGGGCCTTCCTACGAGCAGTACTTC. Encoded protein: CASSLDTGPSYEQYF.